Listed here is a single T cell receptor beta chain. Trimming cost V 0 bases and J 10 bases, with 16 bases left between them. Germline V gene sequence: CDR1 MNHEY, CDR2 SVGAGI. This CDR3 is built from 15 residues. This entry comes from a study of control samples from healthy donors and cancer patients. Sequencing was performed with immunoSEQ multiplex PCR; in TCRdb, only in-frame clones are kept and a portion is missing. There are about 230,000 clones in the sample; over 75% occur only once, and 13% lies in the top ten. The chain joins TRBV6-5 to TRBJ2-1; perhaps TRBD1 as D (6 bases). This sequence was found in a woman aged 55-75 years with lung cancer. The sample comprised PBMCs. CDR3 sequence: CASSYSLSTGNEQFF. CDR3 DNA: TGTGCCAGCAGTTACTCGTTAAGTACAGGGAACGAGCAGTTCTTC.